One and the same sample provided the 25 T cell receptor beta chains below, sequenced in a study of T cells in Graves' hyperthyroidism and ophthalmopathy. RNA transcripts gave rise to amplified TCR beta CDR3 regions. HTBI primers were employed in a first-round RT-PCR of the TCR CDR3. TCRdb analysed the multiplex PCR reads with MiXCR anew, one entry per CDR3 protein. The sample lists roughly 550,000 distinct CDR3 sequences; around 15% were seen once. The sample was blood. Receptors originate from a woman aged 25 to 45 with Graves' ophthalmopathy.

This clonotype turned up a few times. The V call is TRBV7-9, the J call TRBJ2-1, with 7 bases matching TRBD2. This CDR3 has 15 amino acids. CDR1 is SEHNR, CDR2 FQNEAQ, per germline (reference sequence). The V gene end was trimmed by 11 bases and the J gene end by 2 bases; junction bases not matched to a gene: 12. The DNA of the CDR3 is TGTGCCGGAGCCTCCGGGACTAACCCCTACAATGAGCAGTTCTTC. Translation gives CAGASGTNPYNEQFF.

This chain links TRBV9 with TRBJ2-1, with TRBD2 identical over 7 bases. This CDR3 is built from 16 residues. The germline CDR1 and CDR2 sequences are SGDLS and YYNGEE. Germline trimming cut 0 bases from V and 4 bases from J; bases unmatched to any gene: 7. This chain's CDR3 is CASSVDEGGSYNEQFF. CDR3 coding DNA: TGTGCCAGCAGCGTAGACGAGGGCGGGAGTTACAATGAGCAGTTCTTC.

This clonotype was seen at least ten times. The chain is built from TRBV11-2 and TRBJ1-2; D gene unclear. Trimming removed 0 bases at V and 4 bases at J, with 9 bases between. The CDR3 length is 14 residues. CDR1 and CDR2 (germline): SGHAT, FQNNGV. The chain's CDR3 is CASSLDGLSYGYTF. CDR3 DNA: TGTGCCAGCAGCTTAGATGGCCTATCCTATGGCTACACCTTC.

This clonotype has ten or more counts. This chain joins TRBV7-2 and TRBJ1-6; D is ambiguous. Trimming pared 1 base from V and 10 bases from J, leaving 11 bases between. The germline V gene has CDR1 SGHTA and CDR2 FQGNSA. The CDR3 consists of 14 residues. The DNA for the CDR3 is TGTGCCAGCAGCTTAGGCCTGGGAGGGTCACCCCTCCACTTT. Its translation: CASSLGLGGSPLHF.

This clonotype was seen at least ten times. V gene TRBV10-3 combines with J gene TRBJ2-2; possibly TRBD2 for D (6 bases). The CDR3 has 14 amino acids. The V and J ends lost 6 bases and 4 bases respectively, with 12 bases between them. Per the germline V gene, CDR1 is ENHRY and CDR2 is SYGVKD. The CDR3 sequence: CAIREGLITGELFF. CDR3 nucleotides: TGTGCCATCAGGGAGGGACTTATCACCGGGGAGCTGTTTTTT.

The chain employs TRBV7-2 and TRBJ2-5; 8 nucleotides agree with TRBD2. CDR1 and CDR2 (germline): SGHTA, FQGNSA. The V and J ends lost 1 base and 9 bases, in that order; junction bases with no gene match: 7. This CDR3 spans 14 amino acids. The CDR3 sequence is CASSLVDDGGAQYF. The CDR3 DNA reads TGTGCCAGCAGCTTAGTCGATGACGGGGGGGCCCAGTACTTC. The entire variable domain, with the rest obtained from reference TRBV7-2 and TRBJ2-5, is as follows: GAGVSQSPSNKVTEKGKDVELRCDPISGHTALYWYRQSLGQGLEFLIYFQGNSAPDKSGLPSDRFSAERTGGSVSTLTIQRTQQEDSAVYLCASSLVDDGGAQYFGPGTRLLVL.

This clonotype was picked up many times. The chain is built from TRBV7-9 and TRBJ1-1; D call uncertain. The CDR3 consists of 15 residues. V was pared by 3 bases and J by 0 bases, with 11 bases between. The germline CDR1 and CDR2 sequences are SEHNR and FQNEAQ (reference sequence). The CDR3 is CASSFDGGLNTEAFF. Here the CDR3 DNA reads TGTGCCAGCAGCTTCGACGGTGGATTGAACACTGAAGCTTTCTTT.

The CDR3 DNA is TGTGCCAGCAGTTCTCCCCGCTTAGCGGGGTCCCCCAATATGTTTAATGAGCAGTTCTTC. Its protein is CASSSPRLAGSPNMFNEQFF. The gene calls are TRBV6-9 and TRBJ2-1, with 8 bases aligning to TRBD2. The CDR3 is 20 amino acids. The V and J ends lost 4 bases and 7 bases, in that order; junction bases with no gene match: 24. Germline CDR1 and CDR2: MNHGY and SVAAGI.

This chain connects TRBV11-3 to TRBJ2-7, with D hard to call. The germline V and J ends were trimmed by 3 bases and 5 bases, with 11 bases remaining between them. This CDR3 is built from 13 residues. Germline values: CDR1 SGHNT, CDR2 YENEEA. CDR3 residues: CASSFLRWDEQYF. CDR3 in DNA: TGTGCCAGCAGCTTCTTGCGGTGGGACGAGCAGTACTTC.

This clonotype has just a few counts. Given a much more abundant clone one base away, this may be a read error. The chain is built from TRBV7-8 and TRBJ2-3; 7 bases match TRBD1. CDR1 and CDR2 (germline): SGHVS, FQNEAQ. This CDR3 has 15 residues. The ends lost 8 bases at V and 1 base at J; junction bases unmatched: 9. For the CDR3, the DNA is TGTGCCAGCGCCCTAAACACAGGGGGCACAGATACGCAGTATTTT. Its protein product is CASALNTGGTDTQYF.

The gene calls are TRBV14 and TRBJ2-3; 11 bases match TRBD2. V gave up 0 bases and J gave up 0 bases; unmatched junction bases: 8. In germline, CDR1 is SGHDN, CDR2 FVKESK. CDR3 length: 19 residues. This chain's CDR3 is CASSQELAGVTFSTDTQYF. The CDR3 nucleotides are TGTGCCAGCAGCCAAGAACTAGCGGGAGTGACATTTAGCACAGATACGCAGTATTTT.

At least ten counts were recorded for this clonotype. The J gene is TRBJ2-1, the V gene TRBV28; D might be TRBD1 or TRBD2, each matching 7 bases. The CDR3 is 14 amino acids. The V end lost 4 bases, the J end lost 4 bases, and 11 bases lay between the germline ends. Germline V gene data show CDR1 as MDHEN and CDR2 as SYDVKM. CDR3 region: CASSSGGDYNEQFF. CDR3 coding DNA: TGTGCCAGCAGTTCAGGGGGGGATTACAATGAGCAGTTCTTC.

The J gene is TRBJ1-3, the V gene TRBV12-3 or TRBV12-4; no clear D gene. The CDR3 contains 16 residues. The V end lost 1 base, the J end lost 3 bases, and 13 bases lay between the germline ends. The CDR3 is CASSLGLTEVGNTIYF. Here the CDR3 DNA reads TGTGCCAGCAGTTTAGGACTTACCGAGGTTGGAAACACCATATATTTT.

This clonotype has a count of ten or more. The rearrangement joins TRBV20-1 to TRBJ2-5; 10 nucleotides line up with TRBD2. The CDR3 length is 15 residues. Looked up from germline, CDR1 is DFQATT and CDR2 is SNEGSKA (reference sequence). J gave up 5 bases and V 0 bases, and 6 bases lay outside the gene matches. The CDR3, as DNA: TGCAGTGCTAGAGATGGGGCTAGCGGGAGCGAGACCCAGTACTTC. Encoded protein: CSARDGASGSETQYF.

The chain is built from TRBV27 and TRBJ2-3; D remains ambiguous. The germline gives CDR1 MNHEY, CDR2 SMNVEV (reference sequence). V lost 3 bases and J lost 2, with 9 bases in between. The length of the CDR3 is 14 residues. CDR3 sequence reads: CASSFFWATDTQYF. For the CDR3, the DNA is TGTGCCAGCAGTTTTTTCTGGGCCACAGATACGCAGTATTTT.

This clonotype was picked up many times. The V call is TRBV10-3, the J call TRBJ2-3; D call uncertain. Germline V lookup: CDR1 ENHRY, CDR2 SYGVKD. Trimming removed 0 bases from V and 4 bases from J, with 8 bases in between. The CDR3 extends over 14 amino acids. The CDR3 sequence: CAISESGSADTQYF. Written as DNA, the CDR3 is TGTGCCATCAGTGAGTCGGGCTCGGCAGATACGCAGTATTTT.

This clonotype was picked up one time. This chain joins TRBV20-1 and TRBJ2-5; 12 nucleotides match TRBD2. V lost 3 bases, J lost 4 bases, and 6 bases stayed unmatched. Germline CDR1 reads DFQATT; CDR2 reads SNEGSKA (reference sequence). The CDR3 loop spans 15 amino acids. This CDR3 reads CSASSSGRAGETQYF. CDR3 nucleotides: TGCAGTGCTAGTTCTAGCGGGAGGGCCGGAGAGACCCAGTACTTC.

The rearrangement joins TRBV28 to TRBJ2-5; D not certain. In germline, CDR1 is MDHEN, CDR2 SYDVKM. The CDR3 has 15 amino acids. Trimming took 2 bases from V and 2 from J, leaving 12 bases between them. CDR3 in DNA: TGTGCCAGCAGTTTAGGGCTAGAAGCTCAAGAGACCCAGTACTTC. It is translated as CASSLGLEAQETQYF.

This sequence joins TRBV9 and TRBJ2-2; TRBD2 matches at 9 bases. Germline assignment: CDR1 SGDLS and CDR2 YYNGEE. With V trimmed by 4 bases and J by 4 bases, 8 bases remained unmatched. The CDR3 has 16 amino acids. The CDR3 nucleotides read TGTGCCAGCAGCTCCGGAGCGGGGGGACGCACCGGGGAGCTGTTTTTT. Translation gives CASSSGAGGRTGELFF.

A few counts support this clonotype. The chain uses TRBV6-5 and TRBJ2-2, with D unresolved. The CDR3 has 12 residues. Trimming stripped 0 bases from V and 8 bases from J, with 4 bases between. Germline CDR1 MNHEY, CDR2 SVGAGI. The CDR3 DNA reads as TGTGCCAGCAGTTACTCCCGGGGGGAGCTGTTTTTT. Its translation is CASSYSRGELFF.

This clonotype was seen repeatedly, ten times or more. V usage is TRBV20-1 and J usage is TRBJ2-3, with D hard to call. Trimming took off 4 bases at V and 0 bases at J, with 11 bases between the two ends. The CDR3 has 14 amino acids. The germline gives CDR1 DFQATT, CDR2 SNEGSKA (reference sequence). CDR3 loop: CSAIDFSSTDTQYF. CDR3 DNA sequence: TGCAGTGCTATCGACTTTTCTAGCACAGATACGCAGTATTTT.

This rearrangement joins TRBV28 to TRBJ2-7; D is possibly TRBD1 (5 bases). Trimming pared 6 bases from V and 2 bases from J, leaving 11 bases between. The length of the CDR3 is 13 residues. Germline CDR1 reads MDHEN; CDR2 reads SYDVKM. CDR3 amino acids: CASSRVNPYEQYF. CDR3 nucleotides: TGTGCCAGCAGCAGGGTCAACCCCTACGAGCAGTACTTC.

This chain's CDR3 is CASSQSPSGAYEQYF. CDR3 bases: TGCGCCAGCAGCCAGAGCCCTAGCGGCGCCTACGAGCAGTACTTC. The genes are TRBV4-1 and TRBJ2-7; 7 positions agree with TRBD2. The CDR3 is 15 residues long. The V gene's germline CDR1 is MGHRA and CDR2 YSYEKL. The trim removed 3 bases at V and 2 bases at J, leaving 7 bases unmatched.

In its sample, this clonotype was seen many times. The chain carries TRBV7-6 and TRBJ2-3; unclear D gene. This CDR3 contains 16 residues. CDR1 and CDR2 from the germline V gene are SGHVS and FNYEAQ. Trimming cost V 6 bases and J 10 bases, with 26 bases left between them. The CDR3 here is CASSSILSYNGSAQYF. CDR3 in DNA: TGTGCCAGCAGTTCTATCCTTTCGTATAATGGGTCCGCGCAGTATTTT. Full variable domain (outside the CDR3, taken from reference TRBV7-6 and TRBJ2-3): GAGVSQSPRYKVTKRGQDVALRCDPISGHVSLYWYRQALGQGPEFLTYFNYEAQQDKSGLPNDRFSAERPEGSISTLTIQRTEQRDSAMYRCASSSILSYNGSAQYFGPGTRLTVL.

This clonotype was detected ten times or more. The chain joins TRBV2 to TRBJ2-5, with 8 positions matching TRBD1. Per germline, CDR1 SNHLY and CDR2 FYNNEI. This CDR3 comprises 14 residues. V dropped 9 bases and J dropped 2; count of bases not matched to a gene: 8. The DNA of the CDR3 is TGTGCCAGTTTTTCCGGGACAGGACAAGAGACCCAGTACTTC. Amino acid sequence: CASFSGTGQETQYF. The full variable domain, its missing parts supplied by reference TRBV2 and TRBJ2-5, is EPEVTQTPSHQVTQMGQEVILRCVPISNHLYFYWYRQILGQKVEFLVSFYNNEISEKSEIFDDQFSVERPDGSNFTLKIRSTKLEDSAMYFCASFSGTGQETQYFGPGTRLLVL.